This TCR beta chain was sequenced in a study of OX40 agonist ivuxolimab in advanced cancers. Study at large: Dose-escalation patients' cancers were hepatocellular carcinoma, melanoma, renal cell or head and neck cancer. General study findings and limits: Partial responders treated at 0.1-3.0 mg/kg exhibited clonal expansion among the lowest measured. The study observed clonal expansion of CD4+ and CD8+ blood T cells by week 6 at 0.1 to 3.0 mg/kg.

Measured with immunoSEQ multiplex PCR; TCRdb has only the in-frame clones, and not every one. This repertoire shows fewer than 65,000 clones, 87% found once; its top ten account for about 5.6%. Worth noting for this clone: Antigen specificity is unknown. In the same sample, other DNA sequences code for this CDR3.

Germline CDR1 reads SGHRS; CDR2 reads YFSETQ. The CDR3 totals 11 residues. V lost 4 bases and J lost 4, with 6 bases in between. Material: CD4+ or CD8+ T cells sorted from blood, obtained in a trial of the OX40 agonist ivuxolimab. The chain joins TRBV5-1 to TRBJ2-7; either TRBD1 or TRBD2 may fit D (5 bases each). The source is an adult with an advanced solid tumor such as melanoma, head and neck, liver or kidney cancer. DNA for the CDR3: TGCGCCAGCAGCGAGGGGTACGAGCAGTACTTC. Translation gives CASSEGYEQYF.